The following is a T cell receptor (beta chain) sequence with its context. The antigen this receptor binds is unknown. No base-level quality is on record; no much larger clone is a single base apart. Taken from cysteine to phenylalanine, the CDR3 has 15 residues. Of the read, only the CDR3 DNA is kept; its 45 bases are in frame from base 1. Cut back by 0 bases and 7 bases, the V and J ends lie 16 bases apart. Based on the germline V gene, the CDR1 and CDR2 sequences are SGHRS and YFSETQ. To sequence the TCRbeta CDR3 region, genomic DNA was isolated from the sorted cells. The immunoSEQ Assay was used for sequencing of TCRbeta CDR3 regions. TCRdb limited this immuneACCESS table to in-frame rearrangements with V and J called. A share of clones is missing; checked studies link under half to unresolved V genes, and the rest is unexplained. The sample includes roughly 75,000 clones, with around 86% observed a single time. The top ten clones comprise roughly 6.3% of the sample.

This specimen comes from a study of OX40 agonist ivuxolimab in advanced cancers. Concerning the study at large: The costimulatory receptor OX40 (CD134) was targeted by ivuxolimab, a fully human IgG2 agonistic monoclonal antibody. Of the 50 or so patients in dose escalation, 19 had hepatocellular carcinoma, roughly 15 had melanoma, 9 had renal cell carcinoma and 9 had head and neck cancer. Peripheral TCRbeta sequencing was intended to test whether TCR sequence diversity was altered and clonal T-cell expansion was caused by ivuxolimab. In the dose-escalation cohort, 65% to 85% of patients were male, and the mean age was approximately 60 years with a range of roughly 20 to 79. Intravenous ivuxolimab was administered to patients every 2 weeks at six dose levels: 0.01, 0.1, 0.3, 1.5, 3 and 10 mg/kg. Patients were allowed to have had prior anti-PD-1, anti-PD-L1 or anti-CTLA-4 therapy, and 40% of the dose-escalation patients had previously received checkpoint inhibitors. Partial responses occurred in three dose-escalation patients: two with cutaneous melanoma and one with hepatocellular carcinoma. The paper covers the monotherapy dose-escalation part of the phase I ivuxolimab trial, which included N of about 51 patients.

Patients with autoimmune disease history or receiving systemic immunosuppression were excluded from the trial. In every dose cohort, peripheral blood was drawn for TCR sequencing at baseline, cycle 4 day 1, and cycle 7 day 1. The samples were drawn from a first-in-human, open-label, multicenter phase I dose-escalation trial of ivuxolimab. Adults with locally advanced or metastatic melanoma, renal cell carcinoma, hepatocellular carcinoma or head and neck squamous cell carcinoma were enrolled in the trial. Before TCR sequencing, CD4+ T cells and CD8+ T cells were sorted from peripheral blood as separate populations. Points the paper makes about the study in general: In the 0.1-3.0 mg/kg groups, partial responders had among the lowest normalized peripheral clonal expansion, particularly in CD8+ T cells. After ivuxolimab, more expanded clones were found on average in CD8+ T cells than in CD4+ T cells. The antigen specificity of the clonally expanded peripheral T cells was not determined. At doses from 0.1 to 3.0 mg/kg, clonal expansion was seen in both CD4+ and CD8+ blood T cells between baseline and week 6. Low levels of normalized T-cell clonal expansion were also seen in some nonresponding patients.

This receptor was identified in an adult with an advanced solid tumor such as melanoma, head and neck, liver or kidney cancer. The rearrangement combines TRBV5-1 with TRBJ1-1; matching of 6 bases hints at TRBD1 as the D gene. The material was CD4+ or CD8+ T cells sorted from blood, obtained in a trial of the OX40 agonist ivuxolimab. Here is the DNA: TGCGCCAGCAGCTTGGTCCCGGACAGCGTAAGTGAAGCTTTCTTT. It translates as CASSLVPDSVSEAFF.